The 3 T cell receptor beta chains listed next were all sequenced from one sample in a study of blood T cell repertoires in COVID-19 (dated by TCRdb to 2018 to 2021). Library construction relied on the immunoSEQ multiplex PCR assay. TCRdb provides this immuneACCESS table in a form limited to in-frame rearrangements. Some clones are lacking; in checked studies, under half of them reflect an unresolved V gene, and why the rest are absent is not known. The sample profile shows about 130,000 clones; about 80% of them were found once. The ten top clones hold roughly 10% of the sample. The sequencing input was peripheral blood. These receptors all come from a man between 60 and 75 years old with acute or convalescent COVID-19.

The table lists this clone with a few counts. The chain carries TRBV9 and TRBJ1-2, with D maybe TRBD1 (6 bases). The CDR3 loop spans 14 amino acids. V was cut by 8 bases and J by 0 bases, with 14 bases left in between. Germline-derived CDR1 and CDR2 are SGDLS and YYNGEE. The CDR3 sequence is CASTTGIANYGYTF. The CDR3 nucleotides read TGTGCCAGTACCACAGGGATCGCTAACTATGGCTACACCTTC.

The chain combines TRBV5-1 with TRBJ2-7, with 11 bases lining up with TRBD2. Per germline, CDR1 SGHRS and CDR2 YFSETQ. V gave up 5 bases and J gave up 6 bases; unmatched junction bases: 10. The CDR3 consists of 15 residues. CDR3 sequence: CASSTLAGGDLEQYF. The CDR3 DNA is TGCGCCAGCAGTACCCTAGCGGGAGGAGATCTCGAGCAGTACTTC.

The J gene is TRBJ2-1, the V gene TRBV19; 14 nucleotides align to TRBD2. V was clipped by 3 bases and J by 9 bases; unmatched bases: 13. Germline CDR1 LNHDA, CDR2 SQIVND (reference sequence). The CDR3 length is 18 residues. The CDR3 spells CASSIQGAGTSGRIEQFF. Written as DNA, the CDR3 is TGTGCCAGTAGTATTCAGGGGGCCGGGACTAGCGGGAGAATTGAGCAGTTCTTC.